The 26 T cell receptor beta chains below were found in one sample sequenced in a study of blood T cell repertoires in COVID-19. Sequencing was performed with immunoSEQ multiplex PCR; in TCRdb, only in-frame clones are kept and a portion is missing. The sample has around 400,000 clones, roughly nine tenths seen once. The sample consisted of PBMCs or T cells enriched from blood (not recorded which). These receptors all stem from a woman aged 40-49 years who had been exposed to COVID-19.

The chain uses TRBV28 and TRBJ1-2; perhaps TRBD1 as D (5 bases). The CDR3 spans 13 residues. CDR1 is MDHEN and CDR2 is SYDVKM in the germline V gene. V was trimmed by 7 bases and J by 3 bases, leaving 12 bases between them. The CDR3 region is CASKRWGDYGYTF. The CDR3 nucleotides read TGTGCCAGCAAAAGGTGGGGGGACTATGGCTACACCTTC.

This chain uses TRBV19 with TRBJ1-5; possible D gene TRBD1, 6 bases. V lost 9 bases and J lost 5, with 14 bases in between. The CDR3 loop spans 13 amino acids. The V gene's germline CDR1 is LNHDA and CDR2 SQIVND (reference sequence). The CDR3 DNA follows: TGTGCCAGCGAGGGGGAAGGGCATCAGCCCCAGCATTTT. Protein: CASEGEGHQPQHF. The full variable domain, completed using reference TRBV19 and TRBJ1-5, is DGGITQSPKYLFRKEGQNVTLSCEQNLNHDAMYWYRQDPGQGLRLIYYSQIVNDFQKGDIAEGYSVSREKKESFPLTVTSAQKNPTAFYLCASEGEGHQPQHFGDGTRLSIL.

The rearrangement uses TRBV5-1 and TRBJ1-3; D is possibly TRBD1 (5 bases). Germline assignment: CDR1 SGHRS and CDR2 YFSETQ. V was pared by 1 base and J by 0 bases, with 11 bases between. The CDR3 consists of 16 residues. CDR3 sequence (DNA): TGCGCCAGCAGCTTGTTAGGGGTAGACTCTGGAAACACCATATATTTT. This encodes CASSLLGVDSGNTIYF.

The V and J genes are TRBV27 and TRBJ2-7; 13 bases line up with TRBD2. Unmatched junction bases numbered 13, after V lost 6 bases and J lost 2 bases. The germline V gene has CDR1 MNHEY and CDR2 SMNVEV (reference sequence). The CDR3 length is 18 residues. As DNA, the CDR3 is TGTGCCAGCAGGGTTGGACAGACGGGACTAGCGGGACCCTACGAGCAGTACTTC. It yields the protein CASRVGQTGLAGPYEQYF.

This chain uses TRBV5-6 with TRBJ1-6; D is ambiguous. The CDR3 extends over 16 amino acids. V was pared by 0 bases and J by 7 bases, with 14 bases between. In germline, CDR1 is SGHDT, CDR2 YYEEEE. Written as DNA, the CDR3 is TGTGCCAGCAGCTTGGCATTCGGCAGGCGAAATTCACCCCTCCACTTT. This sequence encodes CASSLAFGRRNSPLHF.

The chain employs TRBV2 and TRBJ2-4; 8 bases fit TRBD2. V trimming: 5 bases; J trimming: 5 bases; junction bases outside the gene matches: 5. CDR3 length equals 14 residues. CDR1 is SNHLY, CDR2 FYNNEI, per germline. The CDR3 loop is CASSPGGAQNIQYF. CDR3 in DNA: TGTGCCAGCAGTCCCGGGGGGGCCCAAAACATTCAGTACTTC.

This rearrangement joins TRBV4-2 to TRBJ1-1; TRBD1 is a possible D gene (6 bases). The CDR3 covers 14 residues. V was pared by 1 base and J by 5 bases, with 11 bases between. Germline V gene data show CDR1 as LGHNA and CDR2 as YNFKEQ. The CDR3 sequence is CASSQGTVGTEAFF. The CDR3 bases are TGTGCCAGCAGCCAAGGGACAGTTGGGACTGAAGCTTTCTTT.

The chain is built from TRBV19 and TRBJ1-5; 9 bases line up with TRBD1. V lost 8 bases and J lost 1; bases outside the gene matches: 9. There are 16 residues in the CDR3. Germline V lookup: CDR1 LNHDA, CDR2 SQIVND (reference sequence). The CDR3 spells CASSKTGQGSNQPQHF. The CDR3 nucleotides read TGTGCCAGTTCAAAAACGGGACAGGGAAGCAATCAGCCCCAGCATTTT.

This sequence joins TRBV3-1 (or the pseudogene TRBV3-2) and TRBJ2-1, with 11 bases that match TRBD2. CDR3 size: 16 residues. The germline CDR1 and CDR2 sequences are LGHDT and YNNKEL (reference sequence). The V segment lost 4 bases and the J segment 2 bases; nucleotides outside the gene matches: 4. CDR3 bases: TGTGCCAGCAGCCCTCATAGCGGGGGGGCCTACAATGAGCAGTTCTTC. Its translation: CASSPHSGGAYNEQFF.

The chain recombines TRBV19 with TRBJ2-1; 7 positions agree with TRBD2. CDR3 length: 15 amino acids. Trimming cost V 3 bases and J 4 bases; bases outside gene matches: 6. CDR1 is LNHDA, CDR2 SQIVND, per germline (reference sequence). The CDR3: CASSIRDYGYNEQFF. The CDR3 nucleotides are TGTGCCAGTAGTATCCGGGACTACGGATACAATGAGCAGTTCTTC.

V is TRBV7-7 and J is TRBJ2-7, with 10 bases identical to TRBD2. Germline values: CDR1 SSHAT, CDR2 FNYEAQ (reference sequence). The length of the CDR3 is 15 residues. The CDR3 nucleotides read TGTGCTAAAGTCTGGAAGCGGGAGGGTTCCTACGAGCAGTACTTC. Amino acid sequence: CAKVWKREGSYEQYF.

The chain is built from TRBV9 and TRBJ1-1; D is unclear. The V gene's germline CDR1 is SGDLS and CDR2 YYNGEE. Trimming shortened V by 0 bases and J by 7 bases, and 10 bases separated the two germline ends. The CDR3 is 13 amino acids. The DNA of the CDR3 is TGTGCCAGCAGCGTAGATCGCTACGGTGAAGCTTTCTTT. Translated: CASSVDRYGEAFF.

The V and J genes are TRBV5-1 and TRBJ1-2; D uncertain. The CDR3 consists of 14 residues. V dropped 0 bases and J dropped 1 base, with 7 bases sitting between them. Looked up from germline, CDR1 is SGHRS and CDR2 is YFSETQ. The CDR3 DNA reads TGCGCCAGCAGCTTGGAAGACTTTAACTATGGCTACACCTTC. It yields the protein CASSLEDFNYGYTF.

The rearrangement joins TRBV6-1 to TRBJ2-2, with D perhaps TRBD2 (6 bases). The length of the CDR3 is 14 residues. V lost 2 bases to trimming and J lost 6 bases, with 10 bases between them. The germline V gene has CDR1 MNHNS and CDR2 SASEGT. Here the CDR3 DNA reads TGTGCCAGCAGTGAAAGGAGGGATCCCGGGGAGCTGTTTTTT. It specifies CASSERRDPGELFF.

The J gene is TRBJ2-7, the V gene TRBV6-5; 13 nucleotides match TRBD2. The CDR3 sequence is 16 residues long. The V and J ends lost 0 bases and 5 bases, in that order; junction bases with no gene match: 4. Germline V gives CDR1 MNHEY, CDR2 SVGAGI. CDR3 DNA: TGTGCCAGCAGTTACTCTGGACTAGCGGGAGAACACGAGCAGTACTTC. Protein product: CASSYSGLAGEHEQYF.

V usage is TRBV24-1 and J usage is TRBJ2-1; D is possibly TRBD2 (7 bases). The CDR3 has 16 residues. Germline loops: CDR1 KGHDR, CDR2 SFDVKD. Between the trimmed V and J ends, which lost 1 base and 2 bases, there was a span of 11 bases. The CDR3 sequence is CATSDFRGGAYNEQFF. The CDR3, as DNA: TGTGCCACCAGTGATTTTCGAGGGGGGGCCTACAATGAGCAGTTCTTC.

The chain couples TRBV28 to TRBJ1-2; no reliable D call. Trimming took off 4 bases at V and 2 bases at J, with 11 bases between the two ends. CDR3 length equals 14 residues. Germline V gene sequence: CDR1 MDHEN, CDR2 SYDVKM. This CDR3 reads CASSYVQLNYGYTF. The CDR3 nucleotides are TGTGCCAGCAGTTATGTACAGTTGAACTATGGCTACACCTTC.

The CDR3 is CASSLGGRGLDEAFF. The CDR3 DNA sequence: TGTGCCAGCAGCTTAGGTGGCAGGGGGCTCGACGAAGCTTTCTTT. This sequence joins TRBV7-9 and TRBJ1-1, with 8 bases fitting TRBD1. CDR3 length equals 15 residues. J lost 8 bases, V lost 1 base, and 9 bases had no gene match. CDR1 is SEHNR and CDR2 is FQNEAQ in the germline V gene (reference sequence).

DNA for the CDR3: TGTGCCAGCAGTAAGTGGGGGGGGAATTCACCCCTCCACTTT. Protein sequence: CASSKWGGNSPLHF. The chain carries TRBV3-1 (or the pseudogene TRBV3-2) and TRBJ1-6; maybe TRBD1 (5 bases). Germline V gene sequence: CDR1 LGHDT, CDR2 YNNKEL (reference sequence). The CDR3 loop spans 14 amino acids. The V end was cut by 6 bases, the J end by 7 bases, with 13 bases between.

The rearrangement joins TRBV25-1 to TRBJ2-3; D unresolved. Germline-derived CDR1 and CDR2 are MGHDK and SYGVNS. Trimming cost V 6 bases and J 3 bases, with 10 bases left between them. This CDR3 region has 13 residues. CDR3 coding DNA: TGTGCCAGCAGCGTCCCCCTTACAGATACGCAGTATTTT. Protein sequence: CASSVPLTDTQYF.

The chain has TRBV6-6 and TRBJ1-1; TRBD1 is a possible D gene (6 bases). V dropped 7 bases and J dropped 1 base, with 13 bases sitting between them. CDR1 MNHNY and CDR2 SVGAGI come from the germline V gene (reference sequence). The CDR3 length is 14 residues. The CDR3 loop is CASNMGGGNTEAFF. CDR3 coding DNA: TGTGCCAGCAATATGGGAGGGGGGAACACTGAAGCTTTCTTT.

The chain is built from TRBV2 and TRBJ1-6; TRBD1 matches 7 bases. V dropped 4 bases and J dropped 6; count of bases not matched to a gene: 9. The CDR3 sequence is 16 residues long. Germline V gene lookup returns CDR1 SNHLY and CDR2 FYNNEI. Here the CDR3 reads CASSGRFGTANSPLHF. The CDR3 DNA sequence: TGTGCCAGCAGTGGGCGCTTCGGGACAGCTAATTCACCCCTCCACTTT.

The rearrangement links TRBV29-1 to TRBJ2-5; weak D call: TRBD2 (6 bases). The CDR3 runs 15 residues. The V and J ends lost 3 bases and 3 bases respectively, with 17 bases between them. CDR1 is SQVTM and CDR2 is ANQGSEA in the germline V gene. The CDR3 sequence: CSVELEAGGKETQYF. The CDR3 nucleotides are TGCAGCGTTGAGTTGGAGGCGGGCGGGAAAGAGACCCAGTACTTC.

As concerns this clone: The same CDR3 can be traced to other DNA sequences in this sample. The rearrangement joins TRBV9 to TRBJ2-5, with 8 bases aligning to TRBD2. V gave up 0 bases and J gave up 1 base; unmatched junction bases: 2. The CDR3 extends over 15 amino acids. Germline-derived CDR1 and CDR2 are SGDLS and YYNGEE. The CDR3 DNA is TGTGCCAGCAGCGTAGCAGCGGGAGTCCAAGAGACCCAGTACTTC. It translates to CASSVAAGVQETQYF.

The CDR3 reads CASAPLGGPRETQYF. As DNA, the CDR3 is TGCGCCAGCGCACCGCTTGGCGGCCCTCGAGAGACCCAGTACTTC. The V call is TRBV5-1, the J call TRBJ2-5; D not certain. The CDR3 totals 15 residues. From germline, CDR1 is SGHRS and CDR2 YFSETQ. V lost 7 bases to trimming and J lost 4 bases, with 20 bases between them. The full variable domain, its missing parts supplied by reference TRBV5-1 and TRBJ2-5, is KAGVTQTPRYLIKTRGQQVTLSCSPISGHRSVSWYQQTPGQGLQFLFEYFSETQRNKGNFPGRFSGRQFSNSRSEMNVSTLELGDSALYLCASAPLGGPRETQYFGPGTRLLVL.

The chain uses TRBV5-1 and TRBJ1-6; 7 positions match TRBD1. V lost 4 bases and J lost 4; bases outside the gene matches: 5. Per germline, CDR1 SGHRS and CDR2 YFSETQ. The CDR3 runs to 15 residues. As DNA, the CDR3 is TGCGCCAGCAGCCAAGGGGGACAGTATAATTCACCCCTCCACTTT. Its protein product is CASSQGGQYNSPLHF.